This T cell receptor (beta chain) was recovered during a study of T cell repertoires in cytomegalovirus infection. Across the study: Carrying CMV and the relevant HLA type showed in public TCR beta signatures.

TCRdb processed the reads anew with MiXCR; each CDR3 protein has one entry. The sample gives about 570,000 distinct CDR3 sequences, under 45% of which show up once; around 46% is in the top ten. Points on this clonotype: Its antigen is unidentified.

This CDR3 is built from 15 residues. The V end was cut by 2 bases, the J end by 2 bases, with 11 bases between. Germline CDR1 and CDR2: MNHNS and SASEGT. The TCR sequence derives from a human donor in good health (CMV status not recorded). Some clones in this sample may be carry-over from other donors' samples. This chain uses TRBV6-1 with TRBJ2-3; a weak D match, TRBD2 (7 bases). The sample was cultured PBMCs, taken from culture after CMV antigen stimulation. The CDR3 loop is CASSEWGGVTDTQYF. In DNA form, the CDR3 reads TGTGCCAGCAGTGAATGGGGGGGCGTCACAGATACGCAGTATTTT.